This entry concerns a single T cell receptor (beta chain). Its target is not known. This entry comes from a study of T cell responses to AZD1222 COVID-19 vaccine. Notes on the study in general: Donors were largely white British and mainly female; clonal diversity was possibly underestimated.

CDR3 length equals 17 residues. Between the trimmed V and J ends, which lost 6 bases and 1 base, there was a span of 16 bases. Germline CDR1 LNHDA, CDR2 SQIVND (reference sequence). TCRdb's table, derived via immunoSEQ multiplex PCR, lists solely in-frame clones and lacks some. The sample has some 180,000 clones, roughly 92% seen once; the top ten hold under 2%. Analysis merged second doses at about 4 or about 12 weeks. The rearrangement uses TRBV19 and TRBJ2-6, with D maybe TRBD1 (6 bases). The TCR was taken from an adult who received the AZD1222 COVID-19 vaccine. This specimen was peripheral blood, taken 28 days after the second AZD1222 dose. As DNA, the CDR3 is TGTGCCAGTAGGGCTCGGGGACAAGTTTCTGGGGCCAACGTCCTGACTTTC. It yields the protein CASRARGQVSGANVLTF.